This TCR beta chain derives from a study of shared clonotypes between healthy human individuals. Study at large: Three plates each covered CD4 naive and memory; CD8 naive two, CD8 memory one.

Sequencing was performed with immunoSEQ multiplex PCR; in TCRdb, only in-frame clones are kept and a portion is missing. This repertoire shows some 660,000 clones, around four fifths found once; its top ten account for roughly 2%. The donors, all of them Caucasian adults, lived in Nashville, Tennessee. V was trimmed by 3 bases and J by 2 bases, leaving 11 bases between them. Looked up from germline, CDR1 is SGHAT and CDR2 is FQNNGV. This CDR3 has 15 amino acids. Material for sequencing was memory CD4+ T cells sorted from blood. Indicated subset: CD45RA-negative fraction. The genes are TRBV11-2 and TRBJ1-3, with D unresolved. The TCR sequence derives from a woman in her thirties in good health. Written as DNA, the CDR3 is TGTGCCAGCAGCTTCACAGACTACGCTGGAAACACCATATATTTT. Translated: CASSFTDYAGNTIYF.